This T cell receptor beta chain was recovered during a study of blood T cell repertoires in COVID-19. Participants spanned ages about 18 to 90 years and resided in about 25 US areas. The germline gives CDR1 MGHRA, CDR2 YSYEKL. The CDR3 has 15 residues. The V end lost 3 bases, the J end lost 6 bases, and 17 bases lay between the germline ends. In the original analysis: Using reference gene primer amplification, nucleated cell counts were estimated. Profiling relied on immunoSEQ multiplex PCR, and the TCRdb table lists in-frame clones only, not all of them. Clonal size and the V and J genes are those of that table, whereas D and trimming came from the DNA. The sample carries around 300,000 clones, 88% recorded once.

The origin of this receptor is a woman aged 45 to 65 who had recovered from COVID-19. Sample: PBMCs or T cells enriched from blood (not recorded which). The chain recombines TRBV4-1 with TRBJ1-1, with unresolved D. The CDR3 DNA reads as TGCGCCAGCAGCCACCCTTCAAGTCAACTCTCTGAAGCTTTCTTT. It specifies CASSHPSSQLSEAFF.